One sample yielded the 16 T cell receptor beta chains listed below, sequenced in a study of tumor-infiltrating lymphocytes in primary liver carcinoma. TCR beta cDNA was reverse-transcribed from about 500 ng of total RNA. The reaction used a constant-region primer and ProtoScript II reverse transcriptase. Each TCR beta library was derived from three nested multiplex PCR rounds that employed slightly modified ARM-PCR. Two initial PCR rounds of around 10 cycles each paired TRBV1-TRBV30 forward primers with a C-beta reverse primer. Using its own MiXCR run on the multiplex PCR reads, TCRdb lists one record per CDR3 protein. The sample lists 250,000 to 400,000 distinct CDR3 sequences, 65% occurring once. Germline DNA was extracted too, while blood RNA derived from unsorted whole blood. Sequencing was carried out using peripheral blood. These receptors all come from a man aged 35 to 55 with primary liver carcinoma and hepatitis B virus infection.

As concerns this clonotype: A much larger clone lies one base from this, so it may be a read error. The CDR3 coding sequence is TGTGCCATCGCGATCTTGGATACGCAGTATTTT. This translates into CAIAILDTQYF. This chain connects TRBV6-2 or TRBV6-3 to TRBJ2-3; D is uncertain. Germline V gene data show CDR1 as MNHEY and CDR2 as SVGEGT. Deletions cut 10 bases from V and 6 bases from J, with 11 bases between. This CDR3 is 11 amino acids long.

With regard to this clonotype: Possible read error: a much larger clone is one base away. The chain couples TRBV6-6 to TRBJ1-2, with D possibly TRBD1 on 5 matching bases. Germline CDR1 reads MNHNY; CDR2 reads SVGAGI (reference sequence). This CDR3 has 15 amino acids. V dropped 1 base and J dropped 3 bases, with 12 bases sitting between them. CDR3 nucleotide sequence: TGTGCCAGCAGTTACTACACAGGCGGGTACTATGGCTACACCTTC. As protein: CASSYYTGGYYGYTF.

V is TRBV5-6 and J is TRBJ2-1; D not certain. The CDR3 contains 15 residues. Looked up from germline, CDR1 is SGHDT and CDR2 is YYEEEE. V dropped 0 bases and J dropped 7 bases, with 14 bases sitting between them. The CDR3 nucleotides are TGTGCCAGCAGCTTGGTTGGTACGTGGGCAAATGAGCAGTTCTTC. Its protein is CASSLVGTWANEQFF.

The table lists this clonotype with a count of one. An end of the junction differs from the germline gene, which may be a read error. The rearrangement links TRBV15 to TRBJ2-1; tentatively, D is TRBD2 (6 bases). The CDR3 extends over 16 amino acids. Germline V lookup: CDR1 LNHNV, CDR2 YYDKDF (reference sequence). As DNA, the CDR3 is TGTGCCACCAGCAGAGATGGGGGGAGCTCCCACAATGAGCAGTTCTTC. The encoded protein is CATSRDGGSSHNEQFF.

V gene TRBV11-1 combines with J gene TRBJ1-5; D unclear. Germline V CDR1 and CDR2: SGHAT, FQDESV (reference sequence). This CDR3 contains 13 residues. V dropped 5 bases and J dropped 1 base, with 6 bases sitting between them. CDR3 coding DNA: TGTGCCAGCAGCAACGCAAGCAATCAGCCCCAGCATTTT. It codes for CASSNASNQPQHF.

The sample holds many counts of this clonotype. The chain is built from TRBV11-2 and TRBJ2-3, with 9 bases identical to TRBD2. J was trimmed by 6 bases and V by 0 bases; bases with no gene match: 4. CDR3 length: 15 amino acids. Germline V gene lookup returns CDR1 SGHAT and CDR2 FQNNGV. The CDR3 DNA reads as TGTGCCAGCAGCTTAGATAGCGGGAGTCCCGATACGCAGTATTTT. This encodes CASSLDSGSPDTQYF.

The chain combines TRBV6-5 with TRBJ2-7; possibly TRBD2 for D (5 bases). Germline V gene lookup returns CDR1 MNHEY and CDR2 SVGAGI. Trimming pared 0 bases from V and 6 bases from J, leaving 12 bases between. The CDR3 contains 14 residues. The CDR3 DNA reads as TGTGCCAGCAGTTACTCGGGTAGCCGGGGCGAGCAGTACTTC. Residues: CASSYSGSRGEQYF.

Notes on this clonotype: Relative to the germline gene, one junction end is altered; a read error may explain this. The chain employs TRBV12-3 or TRBV12-4 and TRBJ2-2, with D hard to call. CDR3 length equals 13 residues. CDR3 residues: CASSPENTGELFF. The CDR3 nucleotides read TGCGCCAGCAGTCCAGAGAACACCGGGGAGCTGTTTTTT.

This clonotype was seen ten or more times. The V and J genes are TRBV6-5 and TRBJ2-1; 8 bases are shared with TRBD2. This CDR3 spans 13 amino acids. The J segment lost 10 bases and the V segment lost 8 bases, leaving 10 bases of the junction unmatched. Germline-derived CDR1 and CDR2 are MNHEY and SVGAGI. The CDR3 DNA sequence: TGTGCCAGCCTACAAGCGGGAGAGGCAGAGCAGTTCTTC. This translates into CASLQAGEAEQFF.

This clonotype was observed many times. The genes are TRBV12-3 or TRBV12-4 and TRBJ1-3; 8 bases line up with TRBD1. There are 15 residues in the CDR3. V lost 6 bases, J lost 4 bases, and 8 bases stayed unmatched. CDR3 in amino acids: CASRAGTGVGNTIYF. The CDR3 bases are TGTGCCAGCAGAGCCGGGACAGGTGTCGGAAACACCATATATTTT.

As to this clonotype: This CDR3 is missing its conserved last phenylalanine or tryptophan, likely due to a read error. Here the CDR3 DNA reads TGCAGCGTTGAAGATGCAAGGGCGGCCAAAAACAACCAGTACCTC. Protein sequence: CSVEDARAAKNNQYL. The chain couples TRBV29-1 to TRBJ2-4; no clear D. This CDR3 region has 15 residues. Trimming took off 0 bases at V and 13 bases at J, with 22 bases between the two ends. Germline CDR1 SQVTM, CDR2 ANQGSEA.

With regard to this clonotype: This clone may be a read error of a much larger clone one base away. The V call is TRBV6-1, the J call TRBJ2-7; D not resolved. V was clipped by 4 bases and J by 3 bases, with 16 bases between them. The germline CDR1 and CDR2 sequences are MNHNS and SASEGT. The CDR3 has 15 amino acids. CDR3 bases: TGTGCCAGCAGTGTGATGATAGGGAAAGACTACGAGCAGTACTTC. Protein: CASSVMIGKDYEQYF.

Worth noting for this clonotype: A much larger clone is a single base away; this may be a read error. The V call is TRBV6-2 or TRBV6-3, the J call TRBJ2-1; 7 bases align to TRBD2. The V and J ends lost 9 bases and 1 base, in that order; junction bases with no gene match: 12. The CDR3 is 16 amino acids. Germline-derived CDR1 and CDR2 are MNHEY and SVGEGT. The CDR3 is CASSKRTRGSYNEQFF. Written as DNA, the CDR3 is TGTGCCAGTTCAAAGCGGACTAGAGGTTCCTACAATGAGCAGTTCTTC.

CDR3 sequence reads: CASTGDIGETQYF. CDR3 DNA sequence: TGTGCCAGCACCGGGGACATCGGAGAGACCCAGTACTTC. The V and J genes are TRBV12-3 or TRBV12-4 and TRBJ2-5, with TRBD1 as a possible D gene (6 bases). Deletions cut 7 bases from V and 4 bases from J, with 13 bases between. The CDR3 totals 13 residues.

On this clonotype itself: This clone may be a read error of a much larger clone one base away. This sequence joins TRBV6-5 and TRBJ1-5; TRBD1 aligns across 7 bases. The CDR3 length is 13 residues. Germline V lookup: CDR1 MNHEY, CDR2 SVGAGI. CDR3 nucleotides: TGTGTCAGCAGGGAGCAGGGGGATCAGCCCCAGCATTTT. It is translated as CVSREQGDQPQHF.

As for this clonotype: Possible read error: a much larger clone is one base away. V is TRBV29-1 and J is TRBJ2-7, with D perhaps TRBD2 (5 bases). Germline V gives CDR1 SQVTM, CDR2 ANQGSEA. The CDR3 length is 10 residues. Trimming pared 5 bases from V and 9 bases from J, leaving 11 bases between. CDR3 residues: CSVPRSGQYF. CDR3 sequence (DNA): TGCAGCGTTCCCAGGAGCGGGCAGTACTTC.